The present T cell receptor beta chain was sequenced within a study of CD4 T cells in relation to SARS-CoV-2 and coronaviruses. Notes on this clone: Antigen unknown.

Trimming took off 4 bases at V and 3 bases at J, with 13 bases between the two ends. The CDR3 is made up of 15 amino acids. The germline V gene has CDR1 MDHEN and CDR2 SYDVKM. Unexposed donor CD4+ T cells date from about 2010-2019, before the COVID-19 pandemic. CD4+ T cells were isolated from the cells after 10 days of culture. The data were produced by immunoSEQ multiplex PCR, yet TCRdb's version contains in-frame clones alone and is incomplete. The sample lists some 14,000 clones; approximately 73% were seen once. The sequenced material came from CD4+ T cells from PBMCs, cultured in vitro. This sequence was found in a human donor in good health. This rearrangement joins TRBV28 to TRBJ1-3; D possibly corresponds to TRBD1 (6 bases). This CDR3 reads CASSSGRGIGNTIYF. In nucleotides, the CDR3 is TGTGCCAGCAGTTCGGGGAGGGGGATTGGAAACACCATATATTTT. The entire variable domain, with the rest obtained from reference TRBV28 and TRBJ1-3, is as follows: DVKVTQSSRYLVKRTGEKVFLECVQDMDHENMFWYRQDPGLGLRLIYFSYDVKMKEKGDIPEGYSVSREKKERFSLILESASTNQTSMYLCASSSGRGIGNTIYFGEGSWLTVV.